Below, one TCR beta chain is given with its context. This clonotype was detected a few times. What antigen it recognizes has not been identified. No qualities accompany the bases; no much larger clone lies one base away. Sequences SGHTA (CDR1) and FQGNSA (CDR2) are obtained from the germline V gene. V is pruned by 5 bases and J by 11 bases, leaving 8 bases of the junction without a gene match. From its cysteine to its phenylalanine, the CDR3 spans 13 amino acids. The CDR3 DNA has 39 bases and is translated from base 1. The time point label, read with the paper, signifies: 45 to 50 days after influenza vaccine administration. This entry comes from a study of response to subunit inactivated influenza vaccine (dated by TCRdb to the late 2010s). Looking at the study overall: Deep quantitative T cell receptor repertoire profiling was used in the study to track responses to a trivalent subunit inactivated influenza vaccine.

The library was produced with RT-PCR. Sequencing used an Illumina HiSeq 2500. TCRdb reprocessed the public reads (quality trimming at Q25 with fastp, clone calling with MiXCR) and kept in-frame beta chains. One record per CDR3 amino acid sequence lists the most common genes and DNA. This sample has under 200,000 distinct CDR3 sequences in its table, and roughly a tenth of those were observed once. The ten largest clones take up over 10% of the sample. What the authors observed across the whole study: The authors suggested that each seasonal influenza vaccination may recruit only a limited number of new T cells.

The sequenced sample was non-naive T cells sorted from PBMCs, obtained 35 to 45 days after vaccination. Reading the label with the study, this specimen's cell subset or site is: memory T cell fraction. The receptor's source is a man in his fifties or sixties who received an inactivated influenza vaccine. Donor details come from another sample of the same person, matched by shared clones. The chain joins TRBV7-2 to TRBJ2-1; TRBD2 matches 8 bases in the middle. Read as DNA, the sequence is TGTGCCAGCAGCAACCGGAAGCGGGAGCAGCAGTTCTTC. This sequence encodes CASSNRKREQQFF.